This is a list of T cell receptor beta chains from one sample in a study of technical replicates of blood from a handful of donors. Some clones are missing from TCRdb's copy, which holds only in-frame ones; the method was immunoSEQ multiplex PCR. This table has roughly 50,000 clones, over 85% appearing once. Sample: PBMCs. Source of these receptors: a human donor in good health. Some clones in this sample may be carry-over from other donors' samples. The CDR3 runs from the conserved cysteine through the conserved F or W. Each record gives: D gene, V gene, CDR3 length, J gene, clone size, CDR3 protein, CDR3 DNA. The D gene is left open where the match is weak. Size tells how often a clone was seen (once, few, many) or the class of an expanded clone, and some rows leave it out.

>TRBD2|TRBV5-4|15|TRBJ2-7|NA
CASSKLAGGSYEQYF
TGTGCCAGCAGCAAGCTAGCGGGAGGTTCCTACGAGCAGTACTTC
>TRBD2|TRBV7-2|15|TRBJ2-5|NA
CASSPGGLDQETQYF
TGTGCCAGCAGCCCGGGGGGACTAGACCAAGAGACCCAGTACTTC
>NA|TRBV30|11|TRBJ1-2|NA
CAWGAPYGYTF
TGTGCCTGGGGGGCCCCTTATGGCTACACCTTC
>NA|TRBV5-6|16|TRBJ1-4|NA
CASSFGRHLGGEKLFF
TGTGCCAGCAGCTTTGGAAGACACCTTGGAGGGGAAAAACTGTTTTTT
>TRBD1|TRBV11-2|14|TRBJ2-1|NA
CASSTTGSYNEQFF
TGTGCCAGCAGCACGACAGGGAGTTACAATGAGCAGTTCTTC
>TRBD2|TRBV18|16|TRBJ2-1|once
CASSPGLAGGLGEQFF
TGTGCCAGCTCACCCGGACTAGCGGGAGGGCTTGGGGAGCAGTTCTTC
>NA|TRBV11-2|13|TRBJ1-5|NA
CASSFGGNQPQHF
TGTGCCAGCAGCTTTGGAGGGAATCAGCCCCAGCATTTT
>NA|TRBV4-3|15|TRBJ1-1|NA
CASSQRDMFSTEAFF
TGCGCCAGCAGCCAGAGAGACATGTTTAGCACTGAAGCTTTCTTT
>TRBD2|TRBV5-1|16|TRBJ2-1|NA
CASSLTSGRVGNEQFF
TGCGCCAGCAGCTTAACTAGCGGGAGGGTAGGTAATGAGCAGTTCTTC
>NA|TRBV30|13|TRBJ1-1|NA
CAWSQTYSGEAFF
TGTGCCTGGAGCCAGACCTACTCGGGGGAAGCTTTCTTT
>TRBD1|TRBV2|11|TRBJ1-2|few
CASSLDRVYTF
TGTGCCAGCAGTTTGGACAGGGTCTACACCTTC
>NA|TRBV7-2|14|TRBJ1-1|NA
CASSLEGLNTEAFF
TGTGCCAGCAGCTTAGAGGGGTTGAACACTGAAGCTTTCTTT
>NA|TRBV19|15|TRBJ1-5|NA
CASSIAEGGNQPQHF
TGTGCCAGTAGTATTGCTGAGGGTGGCAATCAGCCCCAGCATTTT
>NA|TRBV25-1|16|TRBJ2-1|NA
CASSEQTDSLYNEQFF
TGTGCCAGCAGTGAACAAACGGACAGCCTTTACAATGAGCAGTTCTTC
>TRBD2|TRBV6-5|15|TRBJ2-7|NA
CASSYLGGGPYEQYF
TGTGCCAGCAGTTACCTGGGGGGAGGGCCCTACGAGCAGTACTTC
>TRBD2|TRBV5-6|18|TRBJ2-1|NA
CASSLARGLAVRYSEQFF
TGTGCCAGCAGCTTGGCTAGGGGACTAGCGGTAAGATATAGTGAGCAGTTCTTC
>TRBD2|TRBV4-1|18|TRBJ2-3|NA
CASSQRGGGGLGTDTQYF
TGCGCCAGCAGCCAAAGGGGCGGGGGGGGACTAGGCACAGATACGCAGTATTTT
>NA|TRBV9|17|TRBJ2-2|NA
CASSFSRQSRNTGELFF
TGTGCCAGCAGCTTCTCAAGACAGTCTCGGAACACCGGGGAGCTGTTTTTT
>TRBD2|TRBV7-2|16|TRBJ2-5|NA
CASSSAISGRAETQYF
TGTGCCAGCAGCTCCGCGATCAGCGGGAGGGCAGAGACCCAGTACTTC
>TRBD2|TRBV5-1|16|TRBJ2-3|NA
CASSFRGGGVTDTQYF
TGCGCCAGCAGCTTTAGAGGCGGGGGGGTCACAGATACGCAGTATTTT
>TRBD1|TRBV5-1|15|TRBJ1-2|NA
CASSTGQGRTGGYTF
TGCGCCAGCAGCACGGGACAGGGCAGGACGGGCGGCTACACCTTC
>NA|TRBV5-6|14|TRBJ1-1|NA
CASNPGHQNTEAFF
TGTGCCAGCAACCCGGGACACCAGAACACTGAAGCTTTCTTT
>NA|TRBV9|16|TRBJ1-1|NA
CASSAGDTQENTEAFF
TGTGCCAGCAGCGCTGGGGACACCCAGGAGAACACTGAAGCTTTCTTT
>NA|TRBV28|12|TRBJ2-1|NA
CASSFAFGGRFF
TGTGCCAGCAGTTTCGCCTTCGGGGGGCGGTTCTTC
>NA|TRBV18|17|TRBJ1-3|NA
CASSPRPPSGSGNTIYF
TGTGCCAGCTCACCAAGACCTCCCTCCGGGTCTGGAAACACCATATATTTT
>TRBD1|TRBV9|19|TRBJ1-1|NA
CASSARTGQFSHISPEAFF
TGTGCCAGCAGCGCCCGGACGGGACAGTTCAGCCACATATCACCGGAAGCTTTCTTT
>NA|TRBV7-3|16|TRBJ2-7|once
CASSLMGPGLGYEQYF
TGTGCCAGCAGCTTAATGGGTCCAGGGTTGGGTTACGAGCAGTACTTC
>TRBD2|TRBV5-1|17|TRBJ2-2|NA
CASSLEARGANTGELFF
TGCGCCAGCAGCTTGGAGGCGCGGGGGGCGAACACCGGGGAGCTGTTTTTT
>NA|TRBV4-3|14|TRBJ2-3|NA
CASSPRLDPDTQYF
TGCGCCAGCAGCCCCAGACTAGATCCAGATACGCAGTATTTT